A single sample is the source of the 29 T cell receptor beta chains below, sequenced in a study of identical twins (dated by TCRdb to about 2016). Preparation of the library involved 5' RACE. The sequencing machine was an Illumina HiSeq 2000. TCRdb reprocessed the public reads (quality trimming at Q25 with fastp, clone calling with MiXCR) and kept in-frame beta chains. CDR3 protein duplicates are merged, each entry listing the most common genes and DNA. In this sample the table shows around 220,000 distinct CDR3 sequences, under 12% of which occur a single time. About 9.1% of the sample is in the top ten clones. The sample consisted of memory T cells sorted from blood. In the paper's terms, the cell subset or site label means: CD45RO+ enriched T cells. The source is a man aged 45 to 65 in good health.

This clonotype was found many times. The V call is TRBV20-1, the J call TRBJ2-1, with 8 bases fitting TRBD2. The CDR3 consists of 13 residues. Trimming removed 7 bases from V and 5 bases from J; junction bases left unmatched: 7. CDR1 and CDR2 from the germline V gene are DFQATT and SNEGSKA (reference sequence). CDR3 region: CSESGLGDNEQFF. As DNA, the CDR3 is TGCAGTGAGTCGGGACTAGGGGACAATGAGCAGTTCTTC.

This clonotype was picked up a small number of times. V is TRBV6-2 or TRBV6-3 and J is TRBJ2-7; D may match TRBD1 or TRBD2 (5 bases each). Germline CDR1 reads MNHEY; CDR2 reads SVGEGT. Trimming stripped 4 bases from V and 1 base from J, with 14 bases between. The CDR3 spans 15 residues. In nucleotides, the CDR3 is TGTGCCAGCAGTTCACCCCGGGACGCATCCTACGAGCAGTACTTC. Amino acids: CASSSPRDASYEQYF.

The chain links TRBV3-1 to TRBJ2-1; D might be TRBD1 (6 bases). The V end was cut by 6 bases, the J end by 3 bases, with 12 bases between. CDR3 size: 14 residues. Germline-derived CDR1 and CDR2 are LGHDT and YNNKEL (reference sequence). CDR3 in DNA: TGTGCCAGCAGGGGACAATCAGACTACAATGAGCAGTTCTTC. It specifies CASRGQSDYNEQFF.

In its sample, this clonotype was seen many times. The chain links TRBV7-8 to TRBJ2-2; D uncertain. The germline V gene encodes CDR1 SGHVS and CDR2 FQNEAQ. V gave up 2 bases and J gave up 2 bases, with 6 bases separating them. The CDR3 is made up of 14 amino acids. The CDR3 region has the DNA TGTGCCAGCAGCTTACGGCACAACACCGGGGAGCTGTTTTTT. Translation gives CASSLRHNTGELFF.

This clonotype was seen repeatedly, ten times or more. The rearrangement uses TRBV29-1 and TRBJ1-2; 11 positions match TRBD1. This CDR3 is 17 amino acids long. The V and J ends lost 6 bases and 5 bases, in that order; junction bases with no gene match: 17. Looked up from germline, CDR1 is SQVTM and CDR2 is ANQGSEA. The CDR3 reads CSVVALGQGASGYGYTF. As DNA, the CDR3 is TGCAGCGTCGTAGCCCTCGGACAGGGGGCGTCCGGTTATGGCTACACCTTC.

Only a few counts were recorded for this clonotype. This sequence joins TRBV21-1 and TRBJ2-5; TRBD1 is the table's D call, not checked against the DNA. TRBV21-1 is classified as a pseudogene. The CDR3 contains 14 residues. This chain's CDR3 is CASSKGSRVRTQYF. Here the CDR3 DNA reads TGTGCCAGCAGCAAGGGGTCCCGGGTTCGGACCCAGTACTTC.

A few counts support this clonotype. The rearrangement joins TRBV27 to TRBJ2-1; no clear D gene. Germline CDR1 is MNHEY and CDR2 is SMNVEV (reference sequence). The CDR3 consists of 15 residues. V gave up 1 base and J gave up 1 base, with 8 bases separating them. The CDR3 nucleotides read TGTGCCAGCAGTTTATTTGGAGTTTCCTACAATGAGCAGTTCTTC. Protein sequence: CASSLFGVSYNEQFF.

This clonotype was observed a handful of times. CDR3 sequence (DNA): TGTGCCAGCAGCCCCCAACAGGAAGTTAATGAAAAACTGTTTTTT. Amino acid sequence: CASSPQQEVNEKLFF. The chain uses TRBV7-2 and TRBJ1-4; a possible D gene is TRBD1 (5 bases). V lost 5 bases and J lost 4, with 14 bases in between. Germline values: CDR1 SGHTA, CDR2 FQGNSA. The CDR3 spans 15 residues.

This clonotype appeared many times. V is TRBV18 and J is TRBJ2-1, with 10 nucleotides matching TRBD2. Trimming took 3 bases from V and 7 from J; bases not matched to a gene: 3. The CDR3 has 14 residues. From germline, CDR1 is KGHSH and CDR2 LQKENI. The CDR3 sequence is CASSPLGLANEQFF. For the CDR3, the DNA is TGTGCCAGCTCACCCCTGGGACTAGCGAATGAGCAGTTCTTC.

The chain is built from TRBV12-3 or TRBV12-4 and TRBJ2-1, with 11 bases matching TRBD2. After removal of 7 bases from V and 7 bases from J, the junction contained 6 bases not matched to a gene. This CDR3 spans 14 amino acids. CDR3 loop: CASNLAGGTNEQFF. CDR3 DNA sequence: TGTGCCAGCAACCTAGCGGGGGGTACGAATGAGCAGTTCTTC.

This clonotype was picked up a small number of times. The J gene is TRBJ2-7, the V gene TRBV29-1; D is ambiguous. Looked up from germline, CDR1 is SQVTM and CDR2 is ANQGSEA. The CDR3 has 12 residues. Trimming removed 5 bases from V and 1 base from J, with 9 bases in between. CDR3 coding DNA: TGCAGCGTTCTTACGGCATCCTACGAGCAGTACTTC. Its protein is CSVLTASYEQYF.

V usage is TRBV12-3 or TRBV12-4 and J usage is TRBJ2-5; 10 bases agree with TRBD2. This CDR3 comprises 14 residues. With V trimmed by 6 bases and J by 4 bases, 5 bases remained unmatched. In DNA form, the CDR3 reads TGTGCCAGCAGCCCCAGCGGGGGGGGAGAGACCCAGTACTTC. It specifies CASSPSGGGETQYF.

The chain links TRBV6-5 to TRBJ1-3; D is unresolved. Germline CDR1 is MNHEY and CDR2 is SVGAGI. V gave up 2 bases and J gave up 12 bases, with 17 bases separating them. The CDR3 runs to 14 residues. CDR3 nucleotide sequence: TGTGCCAGCAGTTACCAAATTGACGGGTCGAACATATATTTT. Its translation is CASSYQIDGSNIYF.

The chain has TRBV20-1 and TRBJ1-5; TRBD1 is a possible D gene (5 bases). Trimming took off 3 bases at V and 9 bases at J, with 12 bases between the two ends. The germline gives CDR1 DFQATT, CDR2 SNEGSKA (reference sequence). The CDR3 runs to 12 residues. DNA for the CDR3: TGCAGTGCTAGCCCCAGGCAGGGGCCCCAGCATTTT. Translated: CSASPRQGPQHF.

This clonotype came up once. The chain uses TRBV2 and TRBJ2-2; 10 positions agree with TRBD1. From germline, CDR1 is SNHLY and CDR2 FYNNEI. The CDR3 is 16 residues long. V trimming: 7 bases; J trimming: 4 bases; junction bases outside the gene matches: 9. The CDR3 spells CASISRQGAPTGELFF. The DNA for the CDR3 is TGTGCCAGCATAAGTAGACAGGGGGCTCCCACCGGGGAGCTGTTTTTT. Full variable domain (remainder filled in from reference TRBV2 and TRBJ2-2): EPEVTQTPSHQVTQMGQEVILRCVPISNHLYFYWYRQILGQKVEFLVSFYNNEISEKSEIFDDQFSVERPDGSNFTLKIRSTKLEDSAMYFCASISRQGAPTGELFFGEGSRLTVL.

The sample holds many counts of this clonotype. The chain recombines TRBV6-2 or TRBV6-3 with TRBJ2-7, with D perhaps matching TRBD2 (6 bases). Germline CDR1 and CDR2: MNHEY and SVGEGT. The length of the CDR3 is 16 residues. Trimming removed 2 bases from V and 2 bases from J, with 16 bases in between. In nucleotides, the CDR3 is TGTGCCAGCAGTTACCGGGCCGGGACGGGAGCCTACGAGCAGTACTTC. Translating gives CASSYRAGTGAYEQYF.

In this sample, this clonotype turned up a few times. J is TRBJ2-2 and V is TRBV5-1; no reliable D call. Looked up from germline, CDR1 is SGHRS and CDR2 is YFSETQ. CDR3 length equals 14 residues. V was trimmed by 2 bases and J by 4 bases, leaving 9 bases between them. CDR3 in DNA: TGCGCCAGCAGCTTAAACGTGGGCACCGGGGAGCTGTTTTTT. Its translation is CASSLNVGTGELFF.

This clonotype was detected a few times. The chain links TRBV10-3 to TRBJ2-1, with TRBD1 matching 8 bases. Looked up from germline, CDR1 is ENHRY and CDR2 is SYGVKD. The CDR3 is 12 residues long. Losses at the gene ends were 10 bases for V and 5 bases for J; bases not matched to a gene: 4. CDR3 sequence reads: CATTGVDNEQFF. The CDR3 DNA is TGTGCCACGACAGGGGTGGACAATGAGCAGTTCTTC.

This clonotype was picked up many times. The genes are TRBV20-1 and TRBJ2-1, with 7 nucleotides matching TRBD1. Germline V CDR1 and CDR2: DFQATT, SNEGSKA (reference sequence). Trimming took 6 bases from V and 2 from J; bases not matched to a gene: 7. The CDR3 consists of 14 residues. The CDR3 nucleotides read TGCAGTGCCCCTCCGGACAGGCCCTACAATGAGCAGTTCTTC. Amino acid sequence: CSAPPDRPYNEQFF.

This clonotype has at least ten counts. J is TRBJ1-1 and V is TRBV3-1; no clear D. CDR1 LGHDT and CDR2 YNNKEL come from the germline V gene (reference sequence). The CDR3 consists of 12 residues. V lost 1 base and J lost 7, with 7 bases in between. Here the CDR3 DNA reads TGTGCCAGCAGCCAAGGACAAGGTGAAGCTTTCTTT. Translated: CASSQGQGEAFF.

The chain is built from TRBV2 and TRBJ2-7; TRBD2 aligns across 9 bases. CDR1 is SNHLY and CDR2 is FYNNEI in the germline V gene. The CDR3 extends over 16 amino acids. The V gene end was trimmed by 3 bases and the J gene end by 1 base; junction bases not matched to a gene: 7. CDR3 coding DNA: TGTGCCAGCAGTGACGTGGGACTAGCCAATTCCTACGAGCAGTACTTC. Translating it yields CASSDVGLANSYEQYF.

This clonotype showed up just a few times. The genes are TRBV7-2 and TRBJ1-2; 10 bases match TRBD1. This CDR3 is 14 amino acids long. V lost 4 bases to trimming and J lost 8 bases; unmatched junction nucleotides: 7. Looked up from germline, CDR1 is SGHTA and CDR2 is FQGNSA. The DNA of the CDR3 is TGTGCCAGCAGCTCGGGACAGGGGTGGCGCGGCTACACCTTC. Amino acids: CASSSGQGWRGYTF.

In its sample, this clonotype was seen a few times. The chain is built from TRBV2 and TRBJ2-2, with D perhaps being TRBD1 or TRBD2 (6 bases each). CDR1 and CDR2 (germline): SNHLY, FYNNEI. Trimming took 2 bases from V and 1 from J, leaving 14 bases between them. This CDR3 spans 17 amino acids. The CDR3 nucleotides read TGTGCCAGCAGTGAATTTCCGGGGGCCTGGAACACCGGGGAGCTGTTTTTT. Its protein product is CASSEFPGAWNTGELFF.

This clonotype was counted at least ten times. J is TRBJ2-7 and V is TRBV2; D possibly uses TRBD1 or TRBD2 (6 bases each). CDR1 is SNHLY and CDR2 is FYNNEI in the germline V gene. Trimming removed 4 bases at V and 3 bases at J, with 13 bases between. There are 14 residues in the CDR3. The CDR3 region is CASSGGGHLYEQYF. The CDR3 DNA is TGTGCCAGCAGTGGAGGGGGGCACCTCTACGAGCAGTACTTC.

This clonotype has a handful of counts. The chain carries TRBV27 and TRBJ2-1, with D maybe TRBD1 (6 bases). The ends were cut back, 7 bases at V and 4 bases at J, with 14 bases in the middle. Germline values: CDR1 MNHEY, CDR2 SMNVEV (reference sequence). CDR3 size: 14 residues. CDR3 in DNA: TGTGCCAGCACCAGAACGGGACAATACAATGAGCAGTTCTTC. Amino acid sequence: CASTRTGQYNEQFF.

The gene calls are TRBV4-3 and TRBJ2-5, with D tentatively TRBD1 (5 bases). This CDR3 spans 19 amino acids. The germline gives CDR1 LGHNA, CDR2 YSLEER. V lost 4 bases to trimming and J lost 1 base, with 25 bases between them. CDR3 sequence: CASSLNLYFRAGSQETQYF. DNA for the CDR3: TGCGCCAGCAGCCTGAACTTGTATTTCAGGGCCGGGTCCCAAGAGACCCAGTACTTC.

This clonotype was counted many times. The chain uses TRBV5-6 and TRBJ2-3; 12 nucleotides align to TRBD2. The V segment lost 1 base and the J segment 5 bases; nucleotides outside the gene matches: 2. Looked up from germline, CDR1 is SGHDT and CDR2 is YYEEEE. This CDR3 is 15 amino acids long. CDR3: CASSLRTSGEDTQYF. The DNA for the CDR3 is TGTGCCAGCAGCTTGAGGACTAGCGGGGAAGATACGCAGTATTTT.

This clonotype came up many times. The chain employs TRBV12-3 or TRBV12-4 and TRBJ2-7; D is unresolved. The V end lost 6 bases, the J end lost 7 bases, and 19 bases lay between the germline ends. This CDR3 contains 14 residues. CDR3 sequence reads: CASSPAQQAGEQYF. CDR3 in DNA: TGTGCCAGCAGCCCCGCCCAGCAAGCCGGAGAGCAGTACTTC.

Written as DNA, the CDR3 is TGTGCCAGCAGTTACTCGGGGTCACAAGAGACCCAGTACTTC. This translates into CASSYSGSQETQYF. The rearrangement uses TRBV11-1 and TRBJ2-5, with D perhaps TRBD2 (5 bases). V lost 6 bases, J lost 2 bases, and 13 bases lay in between. Germline lookup yields CDR1 SGHAT and CDR2 FQDESV (reference sequence). The CDR3 sequence is 14 residues long.